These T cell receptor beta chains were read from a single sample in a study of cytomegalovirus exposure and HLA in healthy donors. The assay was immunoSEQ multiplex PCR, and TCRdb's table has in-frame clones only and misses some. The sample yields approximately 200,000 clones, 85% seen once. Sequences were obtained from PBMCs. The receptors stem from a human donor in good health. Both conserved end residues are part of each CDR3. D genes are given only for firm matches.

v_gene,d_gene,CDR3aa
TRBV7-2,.,CASSLAIGLNYTF
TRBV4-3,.,CASSQYFPGETYEQYF
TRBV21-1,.,CASAPAAAAFF
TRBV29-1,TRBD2,CSVAGGRARWETQYF
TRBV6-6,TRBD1,CASSGQGNEQFF
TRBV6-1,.,CASSEEGRDSYEQYF
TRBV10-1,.,CASSEYTTDTQYF
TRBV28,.,CASSFLENAKNIQYF
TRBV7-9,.,CASSKGQGIRGGSYEQYF
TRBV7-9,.,CASSFDPSGYGYTF
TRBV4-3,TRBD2,CASSQSGGFYLQDTQYF
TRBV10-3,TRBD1,CAISESSQGLGHEQYF
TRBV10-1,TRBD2,CASSETDPLAGEGTQYF
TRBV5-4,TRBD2,CASSLSGRSTGELFF
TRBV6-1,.,CASSEAGGSKPQHF
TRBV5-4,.,CASSLGWGHPPEKLFF
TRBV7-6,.,CASSSPYGGTDTQYF
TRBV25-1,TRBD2,CASSTGRSGISSYNEQFF
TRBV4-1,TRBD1,CASSRGTGREKLFF
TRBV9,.,CASSVGSGVNEQFF
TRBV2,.,CASSLTGTGANVLTF
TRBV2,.,CASSDRGTDTQYF
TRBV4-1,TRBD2,CASSQDKSGEGRRDTQYF
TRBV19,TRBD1,CASSIRRTGSYEQYF
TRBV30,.,CAWSLARSSSGNTIYF
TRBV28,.,CASSFSGSAQYF
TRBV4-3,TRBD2,CASSQTGLAGQETQYF